The rows below give T cell receptor beta chains drawn from one sample of a study of T cells after yellow fever vaccination. TCRdb analysed the 5' RACE reads with MiXCR anew, one entry per CDR3 protein. The sample lists about 360,000 distinct CDR3 sequences; 6.2% were seen once. Source: PBMCs, taken 5 days after the yellow fever booster vaccination. The receptors were sampled from a young man who received the YFV17D yellow fever vaccine. The conserved cysteine and the conserved F or W are not part of the CDR3 here.

V,J,CDR3
TRBV7-2,TRBJ2-2,ASREPGRRGTGELF
TRBV5-1,TRBJ2-5,ASSLHRVGQETQY
TRBV20-1,TRBJ2-3,SARDPTHRNYDTQY
TRBV6-2/TRBV6-3,TRBJ2-3,ASGRSGNTDTQY
TRBV7-2,TRBJ2-1,ASSVSGPRLQF
TRBV7-2,TRBJ2-5,ASSYRTRGAQETQY
TRBV6-2/TRBV6-3,TRBJ2-2,ASIPSGANTGELF
TRBV20-1,TRBJ1-2,SAGGGPRDYGYT
TRBV20-1,TRBJ2-7,SAKVYEQY
TRBV24-1,TRBJ2-3,ATSDSIEADTQY